Below, 30 T cell receptor beta chains from the same sample are listed, as sequenced in a study of metastatic and nonmetastatic thyroid tumors (dated by TCRdb to 2018 to 2021). Before undergoing thyroid surgery, none of the patients had been given any kind of treatment. Library preparation employed PCR. Sequencer: Illumina HiSeq 4000. The public reads were reprocessed in TCRdb via fastp at Q25 and MiXCR, keeping in-frame beta chains. Within this sample are 30,000 to 40,000 clones, with about a sixth of them counted one time only. Of the sample, around 7.2% is held by the ten largest clones. Sample: blood. These receptors were collected from a female donor with papillary thyroid cancer or a benign thyroid nodule (not recorded which). Some clones in this sample may be carry-over from other donors' samples.

This clone occurred many times. This rearrangement joins TRBV11-2 to TRBJ2-3, with 11 bases fitting TRBD2. V was pared by 1 base and J by 6 bases, with 6 bases of the junction left unmatched. The CDR3 sequence is 16 residues long. In germline, CDR1 is SGHAT, CDR2 FQNNGV. CDR3 amino acids: CASSLVLAGDTDTQYF. CDR3 bases: TGTGCCAGCAGCTTAGTACTAGCGGGAGATACGGATACGCAGTATTTT.

This clone was seen at least ten times. The chain couples TRBV3-1 to TRBJ2-5; D might be TRBD2 (6 bases). The germline gives CDR1 LGHDT, CDR2 YNNKEL (reference sequence). This CDR3 contains 15 residues. Trimming removed 0 bases from V and 5 bases from J, with 13 bases in between. The CDR3 loop is CASSQDPAGGETQYF. CDR3 nucleotides: TGTGCCAGCAGCCAAGATCCTGCTGGGGGGGAGACCCAGTACTTC.

The gene calls are TRBV24-1 and TRBJ2-2; 7 bases are shared with TRBD2. The V gene's germline CDR1 is KGHDR and CDR2 SFDVKD. The V gene end was trimmed by 2 bases and the J gene end by 9 bases; junction bases not matched to a gene: 17. CDR3 length: 18 residues. The CDR3 here is CATSDSERDQREVWELFF. The CDR3 coding sequence is TGTGCCACCAGTGATTCCGAGCGGGACCAACGGGAGGTTTGGGAGCTGTTTTTT.

This clone was seen repeatedly, ten times or more. The V and J genes are TRBV5-5 and TRBJ1-5; weak D call: TRBD1 (6 bases). Trimming left V 1 base short and J 7 bases short, with 15 bases between. Germline V lookup: CDR1 SGHKS, CDR2 YYEKEE (reference sequence). The CDR3 has 15 amino acids. The CDR3 sequence: CASSLSGGAGQPQHF. The CDR3 nucleotides read TGTGCCAGCAGCTTGTCGGGGGGCGCGGGACAGCCCCAGCATTTT.

At least ten counts were recorded for this clone. V usage is TRBV2 and J usage is TRBJ2-1; possibly TRBD2 for D (6 bases). CDR3 length: 15 amino acids. With 6 bases removed from V and 5 bases from J, the gap between germline ends came to 17 bases. The germline V gene has CDR1 SNHLY and CDR2 FYNNEI. For the CDR3, the DNA is TGTGCCAGCAGGAAGACCGCGGGGTTTGACAATGAGCAGTTCTTC. Amino acids: CASRKTAGFDNEQFF.

The table lists this clone with many counts. The chain combines TRBV20-1 with TRBJ2-7; 7 bases map to TRBD1. The J segment lost 2 bases and the V segment lost 7 bases, leaving 11 bases of the junction unmatched. The CDR3 is made up of 14 amino acids. Germline assignment: CDR1 DFQATT and CDR2 SNEGSKA (reference sequence). The CDR3 protein is CSVDTGTATYEQYF. CDR3 nucleotide sequence: TGCAGTGTGGATACCGGGACAGCAACCTACGAGCAGTACTTC.

This chain joins TRBV20-1 and TRBJ1-2, with 7 bases lining up with TRBD1. V shed 6 bases and J 2 bases; nucleotides not matched to a gene: 9. The germline gives CDR1 DFQATT, CDR2 SNEGSKA (reference sequence). The CDR3 covers 14 residues. CDR3 in amino acids: CSAPGQLNNYGYTF. DNA of the CDR3: TGCAGTGCCCCGGGACAGCTAAACAACTATGGCTACACCTTC.

This clone was seen more than once but under ten times. This chain joins TRBV6-1 and TRBJ1-3, with D uncertain. CDR3 size: 15 residues. The V end lost 7 bases, the J end lost 4 bases, and 17 bases lay between the germline ends. Per the germline V gene, CDR1 is MNHNS and CDR2 is SASEGT. CDR3 loop: CASTLRAAGGNTIYF. The CDR3 DNA reads as TGTGCCAGCACCCTCCGGGCGGCGGGGGGAAACACCATATATTTT.

The rearrangement uses TRBV2 and TRBJ2-7; perhaps TRBD2 as D (5 bases). CDR1 and CDR2 from the germline V gene are SNHLY and FYNNEI. This CDR3 has 15 amino acids. Between the trimmed V and J ends, which lost 6 bases and 0 bases, there was a span of 15 bases. The CDR3 here is CASRSGSQSSYEQYF. The CDR3 DNA reads as TGTGCCAGCAGGTCGGGGTCCCAGAGCTCCTACGAGCAGTACTTC.

The rearrangement joins TRBV5-1 to TRBJ2-7; no reliable D call. Per the germline V gene, CDR1 is SGHRS and CDR2 is YFSETQ. This CDR3 contains 12 residues. Trimming took off 2 bases at V and 3 bases at J, with 6 bases between the two ends. The CDR3 DNA follows: TGCGCCAGCAGCTTCCAGGACTACGAGCAGTACTTC. It codes for CASSFQDYEQYF. Looking up the rest from reference TRBV5-1 and TRBJ2-7 gives the full variable domain: KAGVTQTPRYLIKTRGQQVTLSCSPISGHRSVSWYQQTPGQGLQFLFEYFSETQRNKGNFPGRFSGRQFSNSRSEMNVSTLELGDSALYLCASSFQDYEQYFGPGTRLTVT.

Only a few counts were recorded for this clone. The chain combines TRBV10-3 with TRBJ2-2, with TRBD1 matching over 7 bases. In germline, CDR1 is ENHRY, CDR2 SYGVKD. The CDR3 has 15 residues. V gave up 5 bases and J gave up 2 bases; unmatched junction bases: 5. The CDR3 protein is CAISPGQVNTGELFF. CDR3 nucleotides: TGTGCCATCAGTCCCGGACAGGTTAACACCGGGGAGCTGTTTTTT.

The chain joins TRBV7-3 to TRBJ2-3; TRBD1 aligns across 7 bases. Germline CDR1 reads SGHTA; CDR2 reads FQGTGA. This CDR3 has 14 amino acids. J gave up 4 bases and V 4 bases, and 5 bases lay outside the gene matches. This CDR3 reads CASSWTGGADTQYF. In nucleotides, the CDR3 is TGTGCCAGCAGCTGGACAGGAGGCGCAGATACGCAGTATTTT.

This clone was detected a few times. This chain joins TRBV12-3 or TRBV12-4 and TRBJ1-2; D is perhaps TRBD1 (6 bases). The CDR3 extends over 13 amino acids. Trimming removed 6 bases at V and 10 bases at J, with 18 bases between. The CDR3 bases are TGTGCCAGCAGCGGACAGCGGAAGGTTGTCTACACCTTC. Its translation is CASSGQRKVVYTF.

The CDR3 DNA reads TGTGCCAGTACCGGGACAGGGGTCACTGGGGCCAACGTCCTGACTTTC. Protein sequence: CASTGTGVTGANVLTF. The chain joins TRBV18 to TRBJ2-6, with 10 bases lining up with TRBD1. The V segment lost 9 bases and the J segment 2 bases; nucleotides outside the gene matches: 7. Looked up from germline, CDR1 is KGHSH and CDR2 is LQKENI. The CDR3 runs 16 residues. The full variable domain, its missing parts supplied by reference TRBV18 and TRBJ2-6, is NAGVMQNPRHLVRRRGQEARLRCSPMKGHSHVYWYRQLPEEGLKFMVYLQKENIIDESGMPKERFSAEFPKEGPSILRIQQVVRGDSAAYFCASTGTGVTGANVLTFGAGSRLTVL.

This clone has a count of ten or more. J is TRBJ2-1 and V is TRBV20-1; 13 bases agree with TRBD2. This CDR3 is 14 amino acids long. Germline trimming cut 3 bases from V and 10 bases from J; bases unmatched to any gene: 6. Germline lookup yields CDR1 DFQATT and CDR2 SNEGSKA (reference sequence). The CDR3 here is CSARSGTSGMEQFF. The CDR3 nucleotides are TGCAGTGCTAGGTCGGGGACTAGCGGGATGGAGCAGTTCTTC.

This clone appeared many times. The chain links TRBV3-1 to TRBJ1-2; tentative D call: TRBD1 (5 bases). This CDR3 is built from 13 residues. Between the trimmed V and J ends, which lost 4 bases and 5 bases, there was a span of 11 bases. CDR1 and CDR2 from the germline V gene are LGHDT and YNNKEL (reference sequence). The CDR3 here is CASSLLTAYGYTF. Here the CDR3 DNA reads TGTGCCAGCAGCCTCCTGACAGCATATGGCTACACCTTC.

The rearrangement joins TRBV11-3 to TRBJ2-5, with 11 positions matching TRBD1. This CDR3 has 15 residues. V trimming: 4 bases; J trimming: 5 bases; junction bases outside the gene matches: 6. Germline CDR1 and CDR2: SGHNT and YENEEA. CDR3 region: CASSSGTGGMETQYF. DNA of the CDR3: TGTGCCAGCAGCTCAGGGACAGGGGGTATGGAGACCCAGTACTTC.

This chain links TRBV11-1 with TRBJ2-7, with D uncertain. Deletions cut 7 bases from V and 3 bases from J, with 25 bases between. CDR1 is SGHAT, CDR2 FQDESV, per germline (reference sequence). This CDR3 comprises 17 residues. The CDR3 spells CASTPIIIQLKDYEQYF. The CDR3 DNA follows: TGTGCCAGCACCCCTATAATTATACAGTTAAAGGACTACGAGCAGTACTTC.

This clone showed up many times. The J gene is TRBJ1-2, the V gene TRBV27; 9 bases align to TRBD1. Germline values: CDR1 MNHEY, CDR2 SMNVEV (reference sequence). The CDR3 contains 14 residues. Trimming took 0 bases from V and 6 from J; bases not matched to a gene: 2. CDR3 nucleotides: TGTGCCAGCAGTTTATCAGACAGGGGGAATGGCTACACCTTC. Amino acid sequence: CASSLSDRGNGYTF.

V usage is TRBV5-6 and J usage is TRBJ1-2; D gene ambiguous. Per germline, CDR1 SGHDT and CDR2 YYEEEE. This CDR3 spans 16 amino acids. V lost 5 bases and J 5 bases, leaving 22 bases between the germline ends. CDR3 protein: CASSFGRFGGDYGYTF. The DNA of the CDR3 is TGTGCCAGCAGTTTTGGTCGGTTCGGCGGAGATTATGGCTACACCTTC. The variable domain in full, completed from reference TRBV5-6 and TRBJ1-2, reads DAGVTQSPTHLIKTRGQQVTLRCSPKSGHDTVSWYQQALGQGPQFIFQYYEEEERQRGNFPDRFSGHQFPNYSSELNVNALLLGDSALYLCASSFGRFGGDYGYTFGSGTRLTVV.

This clone occurred a few times. At the DNA level, this CDR3 is encoded by other sequences in the same sample as well. This rearrangement joins TRBV12-3 or TRBV12-4 to TRBJ2-3; D gene ambiguous. Between the trimmed V and J ends, which lost 5 bases and 4 bases, there was a span of 7 bases. This CDR3 has 12 residues. The CDR3 reads CASSRVADTQYF. The CDR3 nucleotides read TGTGCCAGCAGTAGAGTCGCAGATACGCAGTATTTT.

At least ten counts were recorded for this clone. The J gene is TRBJ2-1, the V gene TRBV6-4; 7 bases line up with TRBD2. Germline CDR1 reads MRHNA; CDR2 reads SNTAGT. This CDR3 comprises 14 residues. V was pared by 6 bases and J by 7 bases, with 9 bases of the junction left unmatched. The chain's CDR3 is CASRREGGPNEQFF. CDR3 sequence (DNA): TGTGCCAGCAGGAGGGAGGGAGGGCCGAATGAGCAGTTCTTC.

V is TRBV2 and J is TRBJ2-1, with 9 nucleotides matching TRBD1. CDR1 and CDR2 (germline): SNHLY, FYNNEI. The V and J ends lost 8 bases and 6 bases, in that order; junction bases with no gene match: 11. The CDR3 length is 15 residues. CDR3 sequence: CASCRDRERSNEQFF. CDR3 in DNA: TGTGCCAGCTGCAGGGACAGGGAGAGGTCCAATGAGCAGTTCTTC.

This clone was detected many times. V and J are TRBV25-1 and TRBJ2-7; tentatively, D is TRBD1 or TRBD2 (5 bases each). The CDR3 contains 15 residues. The V gene's germline CDR1 is MGHDK and CDR2 SYGVNS. Trimming cost V 8 bases and J 2 bases, with 19 bases left between them. CDR3: CASSRPGTETYEQYF. The CDR3 DNA reads TGTGCCAGCTCTCGACCCGGGACGGAAACCTACGAGCAGTACTTC.

Many counts were recorded for this clone. The chain has TRBV12-3 or TRBV12-4 and TRBJ1-3, with unresolved D. CDR3 length equals 14 residues. Trimming left V 6 bases short and J 0 bases short, with 9 bases between. The DNA for the CDR3 is TGTGCCAGCAGAGTGGATAGCTCTGGAAACACCATATATTTT. It yields the protein CASRVDSSGNTIYF.

This sequence joins TRBV6-1 and TRBJ1-3, with no clear D. The V gene's germline CDR1 is MNHNS and CDR2 SASEGT. The length of the CDR3 is 15 residues. Trimming shortened V by 6 bases and J by 3 bases, and 15 bases separated the two germline ends. The chain's CDR3 is CASSPGRFDGNTIYF. The CDR3 DNA sequence: TGTGCCAGCAGCCCCGGGCGGTTTGATGGAAACACCATATATTTT.

The rearrangement uses TRBV5-5 and TRBJ2-7, with D hard to call. The germline CDR1 and CDR2 sequences are SGHKS and YYEKEE (reference sequence). Trimming shortened V by 4 bases and J by 3 bases, and 17 bases separated the two germline ends. The CDR3 contains 15 residues. This CDR3 reads CASSLERGGLYEQYF. For the CDR3, the DNA is TGTGCCAGCAGCCTAGAACGCGGTGGGCTCTACGAGCAGTACTTC.

The chain recombines TRBV5-4 with TRBJ1-2, with TRBD1 identical over 7 bases. The CDR3 runs 15 residues. Germline CDR1 and CDR2: SGHNT and YYREEE (reference sequence). Trimming took 3 bases from V and 2 from J; bases not matched to a gene: 7. The CDR3 nucleotides are TGTGCCAGCAGCTCAAGCAGGGGGGGGAACTATGGCTACACCTTC. Amino acids: CASSSSRGGNYGYTF.

In this sample, this clone turned up many times. This rearrangement joins TRBV20-1 to TRBJ2-3; no reliable D call. CDR3 length: 13 amino acids. Germline CDR1 reads DFQATT; CDR2 reads SNEGSKA (reference sequence). V shed 3 bases and J shed 3 bases, with 10 bases lying between them. CDR3: CSASLQETDTQYF. Here the CDR3 DNA reads TGCAGTGCTAGTCTTCAGGAGACAGATACGCAGTATTTT.

At least ten counts were recorded for this clone. This chain links TRBV4-3 with TRBJ2-2, with D possibly being TRBD1 (6 bases). The CDR3 loop spans 15 amino acids. The ends were cut back, 3 bases at V and 4 bases at J, with 12 bases in the middle. Germline values: CDR1 LGHNA, CDR2 YSLEER. This chain's CDR3 is CASSQNLGGTGELFF. In nucleotides, the CDR3 is TGCGCCAGCAGCCAGAATTTAGGGGGCACCGGGGAGCTGTTTTTT.